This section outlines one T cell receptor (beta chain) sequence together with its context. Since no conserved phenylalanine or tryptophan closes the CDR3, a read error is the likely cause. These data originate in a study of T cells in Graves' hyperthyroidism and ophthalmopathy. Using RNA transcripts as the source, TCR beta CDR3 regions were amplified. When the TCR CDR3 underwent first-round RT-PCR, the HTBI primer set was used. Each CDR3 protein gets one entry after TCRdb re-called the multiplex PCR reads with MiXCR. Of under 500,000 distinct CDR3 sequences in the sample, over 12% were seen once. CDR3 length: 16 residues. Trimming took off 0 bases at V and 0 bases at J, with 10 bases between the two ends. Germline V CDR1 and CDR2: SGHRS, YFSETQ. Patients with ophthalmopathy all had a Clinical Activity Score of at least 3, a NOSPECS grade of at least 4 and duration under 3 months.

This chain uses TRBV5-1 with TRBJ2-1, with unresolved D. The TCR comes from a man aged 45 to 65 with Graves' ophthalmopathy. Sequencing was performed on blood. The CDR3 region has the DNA TGCGCCAGCAGCTTGGTAAGCTCCAGCTCCTACAATGAGCAGTTCCTC. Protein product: CASSLVSSSSYNEQFL.